This section outlines one T cell receptor (beta chain) sequence together with its context. Its antigen remains unknown. CD45RO-negative cells were positively selected for CCR7, leaving out terminally differentiated effector memory CD45RA+ cells. Study donors comprised healthy, HIV-negative adults devoid of recent acute infection or vaccination. Per the authors' pipeline: Without quality scores, immunoSEQ junctional reads could not be filtered like full-length reads. TCRdb's copy holds only in-frame clones and misses some; the assay was immunoSEQ multiplex PCR. Clonal size and the V and J genes are those of that table, whereas D and trimming came from the DNA. The sample gives approximately 2,200,000 clones, about 93% of which show up once; under 2% is in the top ten. Germline assignment: CDR1 MNHEY and CDR2 SMNVEV (reference sequence). The germline V and J ends were trimmed by 11 bases and 0 bases, with 13 bases remaining between them. This CDR3 contains 13 residues.

These data are taken from a study of shared clonotypes between healthy human individuals. Regarding the study as a whole: The expectation was that sequencing depth would affect clonotype sharing among donors.

Sequencing input: naive CD8+ T cells from PBMCs. This sequence was found in a young man in good health. Some clones in this sample may be carry-over from other donors' samples. The V gene is TRBV27, the J gene TRBJ2-5; either TRBD1 or TRBD2 may fit D (7 bases each). The CDR3 DNA follows: TGTGCCTCAGGGGGGGGGTACCAAGAGACCCAGTACTTC. Residues: CASGGGYQETQYF.